A selection of T cell receptor beta chains follows, all from one sample in a study of blood T cell repertoires in COVID-19. The repertoire was sequenced with immunoSEQ multiplex PCR; TCRdb's copy has only in-frame clones and lacks some. Of some 400,000 clones in the sample, about 89% were seen once. Sequencing used PBMCs or T cells enriched from blood (not recorded which). These receptors all stem from a man aged 25-45 years who had recovered from COVID-19. Both conserved end residues are part of each CDR3. The D gene is left open where the match is weak. Clone size, where shown, is once, few, many, or a class for clones that have expanded.

>TRBJ1-4|NA|TRBV5-1|NA
CASRMDGGEKLFF
TGCGCCAGCAGAATGGACGGCGGGGAAAAACTGTTTTTT
>TRBJ1-3|NA|TRBV18|NA
CASSATLQGKFDTIYF
TGTGCCAGCTCAGCCACACTACAGGGCAAATTCGACACCATATATTTT
>TRBJ2-6|NA|TRBV14|NA
CASSQDPRGSGANVLTF
TGTGCCAGCAGCCAAGATCCCCGGGGCTCTGGGGCCAACGTCCTGACTTTC
>TRBJ1-1|NA|TRBV6-2/TRBV6-3|NA
CASSYNVGVFEAFF
TGTGCCAGCAGTTATAATGTCGGGGTTTTTGAAGCTTTCTTT
>TRBJ1-2|NA|TRBV18|NA
CASSPPNYGYTF
TGTGCCAGCTCACCCCCGAACTATGGCTACACCTTC
>TRBJ2-7|NA|TRBV27|NA
CASRRTGLGDYEQYF
TGTGCCAGCAGAAGAACAGGGTTAGGCGATTACGAGCAGTACTTC
>TRBJ2-1|NA|TRBV7-8|NA
CASSSSRLEMYNEQFF
TGTGCCAGCAGTTCCTCCCGATTAGAAATGTACAATGAGCAGTTCTTC
>TRBJ2-7|TRBD2|TRBV4-3|NA
CASSLRRAAGDPYEQYF
TGCGCCAGCAGCTTAAGGAGGGCAGCGGGGGACCCCTACGAGCAGTACTTC
>TRBJ1-2|TRBD1|TRBV20-1|NA
CSASDRASYGYTF
TGCAGTGCTAGTGACAGGGCATCCTATGGCTACACCTTC
>TRBJ2-2|NA|TRBV6-5|NA
CASSLQAANTGELFF
TGTGCCAGCAGTCTACAGGCCGCGAACACCGGGGAGCTGTTTTTT
>TRBJ1-3|NA|TRBV6-6|NA
CASSNLPGSGNTIYF
TGTGCCAGCAGCAACCTGCCAGGCTCTGGAAACACCATATATTTT
>TRBJ1-6|TRBD1|TRBV7-9|few
CASSLWDRVNSPLHF
TGTGCCAGCAGCTTATGGGACAGGGTTAATTCACCCCTCCACTTT
>TRBJ2-7|TRBD2|TRBV4-1|NA
CASSLALAGSSYEQYF
TGCGCCAGCAGCCTGGCTCTAGCGGGGAGCTCCTACGAGCAGTACTTC
>TRBJ2-2|TRBD1|TRBV4-2|once
CASSQDWGTGMAGELFF
TGTGCCAGCAGCCAAGATTGGGGGACAGGGATGGCCGGGGAGCTGTTTTTT
>TRBJ1-5|TRBD1|TRBV10-3|NA
CAIWTGGGNQPQHF
TGTGCCATCTGGACAGGCGGGGGCAATCAGCCCCAGCATTTT
>TRBJ2-3|NA|TRBV7-6|NA
CASSGTTGISKDTQYF
TGTGCCAGCAGTGGGACCACAGGGATTTCTAAAGATACGCAGTATTTT
>TRBJ1-1|TRBD1|TRBV7-9|NA
CASSGDRGPVQNTEAFF
TGTGCCAGCAGCGGGGACAGGGGCCCCGTACAAAACACTGAAGCTTTCTTT
>TRBJ1-3|NA|TRBV7-6|NA
CASSPISPQEGESGNTIYF
TGTGCCAGCAGCCCAATCTCTCCTCAGGAGGGAGAATCTGGAAACACCATATATTTT
>TRBJ2-6|TRBD1|TRBV9|NA
CASSVQPGQGVGGANVLTF
TGTGCCAGCAGCGTACAACCGGGACAGGGGGTAGGTGGGGCCAACGTCCTGACTTTC
>TRBJ2-5|TRBD2|TRBV7-6|NA
CASSATSGGATKTQYF
TGTGCCAGCAGCGCTACTAGCGGGGGGGCGACGAAGACCCAGTACTTC
>TRBJ2-7|NA|TRBV5-6|NA
CASSFPGAQDEQYF
TGTGCCAGCAGCTTTCCAGGGGCCCAAGACGAGCAGTACTTC
>TRBJ1-1|NA|TRBV6-5|NA
CASSYSGGGGEAFF
TGTGCCAGCAGTTACTCCGGGGGAGGGGGTGAAGCTTTCTTT
>TRBJ2-1|TRBD1|TRBV5-5|NA
CASSLSQGVLTNEQFF
TGTGCCAGCAGCTTGTCGCAGGGGGTACTAACGAATGAGCAGTTCTTC
>TRBJ2-7|TRBD2|TRBV4-1|NA
CASSPLLAGPYEQYF
TGCGCCAGCAGCCCCCTACTAGCGGGCCCCTACGAGCAGTACTTC
>TRBJ1-1|TRBD1|TRBV10-3|NA
CAISDDLGQGAAEAFF
TGTGCCATCAGTGACGACTTGGGACAGGGGGCCGCTGAAGCTTTCTTT
>TRBJ1-1|TRBD1|TRBV2|NA
CASWGLDRASTEAFF
TGTGCCAGCTGGGGACTCGACAGGGCCAGCACTGAAGCTTTCTTT
>TRBJ2-7|NA|TRBV4-1|few
CASSQESGTVYEQYF
TGCGCCAGCAGCCAAGAGTCCGGGACTGTCTACGAGCAGTACTTC
>TRBJ2-3|TRBD1|TRBV19|NA
CASSIQDRGLNTQYF
TGTGCCAGTAGTATTCAGGACAGGGGCCTCAATACGCAGTATTTT
>TRBJ2-7|NA|TRBV4-1|NA
CASSQDMVWPEQYF
TGCGCCAGCAGCCAAGATATGGTGTGGCCCGAGCAGTACTTC
>TRBJ2-7|TRBD1|TRBV7-2|NA
CASSPGQGPGEQYF
TGTGCCAGCAGCCCGGGACAGGGCCCGGGAGAGCAGTACTTC
>TRBJ1-2|TRBD1|TRBV11-2|NA
CASSQRQGSGGYTF
TGTGCCAGCAGCCAAAGACAGGGTTCGGGTGGCTACACCTTC
>TRBJ2-3|NA|TRBV29-1|medium-sized
CSVPYTDTQYF
TGCAGCGTTCCCTACACAGATACGCAGTATTTT
>TRBJ1-2|TRBD1|TRBV18|NA
CASSPDRAYGYTF
TGTGCCAGCTCACCCGACAGGGCCTATGGCTACACCTTC
>TRBJ1-1|TRBD1|TRBV30|NA
CAWSPTGGNTEAFF
TGTGCCTGGAGTCCGACAGGGGGGAACACTGAAGCTTTCTTT
>TRBJ1-3|NA|TRBV7-9|NA
CASSLVGTTTGNTIYF
TGTGCCAGCAGCTTAGTTGGGACAACAACTGGAAACACCATATATTTT
>TRBJ2-2|NA|TRBV27|NA
CASSLSGNTGELFF
TGTGCCAGCAGCTTATCCGGGAACACCGGGGAGCTGTTTTTT
>TRBJ2-1|NA|TRBV5-1|NA
CASSSGATISYNEQFF
TGCGCCAGCAGCTCAGGGGCCACCATCTCCTACAATGAGCAGTTCTTC
>TRBJ1-4|NA|TRBV9|few
CASSVAGSGEKLFF
TGTGCCAGCAGCGTAGCGGGGTCTGGTGAAAAACTGTTTTTT
>TRBJ2-2|TRBD1|TRBV19|NA
CASSIDHGQALNTGELFF
TGTGCCAGTAGTATAGATCATGGACAGGCCCTCAACACCGGGGAGCTGTTTTTT
>TRBJ1-2|TRBD1|TRBV5-6|NA
CASSLNRGYGYTF
TGTGCCAGCAGCTTGAACAGGGGGTATGGCTACACCTTC
>TRBJ1-2|NA|TRBV6-1|NA
CASSEAVGEGYGYTF
TGTGCCAGCAGTGAAGCGGTAGGGGAAGGCTATGGCTACACCTTC
>TRBJ1-2|TRBD1|TRBV9|NA
CASSTGNTGGDGYTF
TGTGCCAGCAGCACCGGTAATACAGGGGGGGATGGCTACACCTTC
>TRBJ2-7|TRBD2|TRBV9|NA
CASSVVSGGGEQYF
TGTGCCAGCAGCGTTGTTAGCGGGGGAGGCGAGCAGTACTTC
>TRBJ1-5|TRBD1|TRBV18|NA
CASSYIRQGAQGQPQHF
TGTGCCAGCTCGTATATTCGACAGGGGGCGCAGGGTCAGCCCCAGCATTTT
>TRBJ2-5|NA|TRBV21-1|NA
CASSAPGWDQETQYF
TGTGCCAGCAGCGCGCCGGGATGGGACCAAGAGACCCAGTACTTC
>TRBJ1-6|NA|TRBV6-1|NA
CASSEADIYNSPLHF
TGTGCCAGCAGTGAGGCAGATATATATAATTCACCCCTCCACTTT
>TRBJ1-2|TRBD1|TRBV5-1|NA
CASSSIGTGEGYTF
TGCGCCAGCAGCTCGATCGGGACAGGGGAAGGCTACACCTTC
>TRBJ1-1|NA|TRBV6-5|once
CASSSKQSTTEAFF
TGTGCCAGCAGTTCCAAACAGAGTACCACTGAAGCTTTCTTT
>TRBJ1-6|TRBD1|TRBV3-1/TRBV3-2|NA
CASSQVLRDRVYNSPLHF
TGTGCCAGCAGCCAAGTACTCCGGGACAGGGTCTATAATTCACCCCTCCACTTT
>TRBJ1-1|NA|TRBV30|NA
CAWTIDTDTEAFF
TGTGCCTGGACGATAGACACTGACACTGAAGCTTTCTTT
>TRBJ2-1|NA|TRBV25-1|NA
CASGGPGGLHNEQFF
TGTGCCAGCGGAGGCCCCGGAGGTTTACACAATGAGCAGTTCTTC
>TRBJ2-7|NA|TRBV6-2/TRBV6-3|once
CASSTRTVGEQYF
TGTGCCAGCAGTACGCGGACAGTCGGCGAGCAGTACTTC
>TRBJ2-5|TRBD2|TRBV5-1|NA
CASSLGVAGKETQYF
TGCGCCAGCAGCTTGGGTGTAGCGGGGAAAGAGACCCAGTACTTC
>TRBJ1-1|NA|TRBV19|NA
CASNRLGAAEAFF
TGTGCCAGTAATCGTTTGGGTGCGGCTGAAGCTTTCTTT
>TRBJ2-1|NA|TRBV6-4|NA
CASSPYWGGPGNEQFF
TGTGCCAGCAGTCCTTATTGGGGGGGGCCGGGCAATGAGCAGTTCTTC
>TRBJ2-3|NA|TRBV19|NA
CASSIAGVFVTDTQYF
TGTGCCAGTAGTATAGCGGGGGTTTTCGTTACAGATACGCAGTATTTT
>TRBJ2-3|NA|TRBV5-1|once
CASSPEWKGWTDTQYF
TGCGCCAGCAGCCCGGAGTGGAAGGGGTGGACAGATACGCAGTATTTT
>TRBJ2-5|NA|TRBV5-4|NA
CASSLVAGETQYF
TGTGCCAGCAGCTTGGTTGCAGGGGAGACCCAGTACTTC
>TRBJ1-2|TRBD1|TRBV27|NA
CASSLGTGSPYGYTF
TGTGCCAGCAGTCTGGGGACAGGCAGCCCCTATGGCTACACCTTC